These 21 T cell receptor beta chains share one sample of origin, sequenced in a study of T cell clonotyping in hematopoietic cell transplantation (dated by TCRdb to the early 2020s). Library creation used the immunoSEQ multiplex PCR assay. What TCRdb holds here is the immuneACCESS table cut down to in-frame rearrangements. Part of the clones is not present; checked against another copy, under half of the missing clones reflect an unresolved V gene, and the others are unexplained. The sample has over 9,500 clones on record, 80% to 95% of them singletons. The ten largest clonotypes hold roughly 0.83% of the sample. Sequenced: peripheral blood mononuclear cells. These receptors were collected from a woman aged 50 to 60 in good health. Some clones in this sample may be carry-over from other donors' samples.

CDR3 in amino acids: CASSEYYEQYF. CDR3 bases: TGTGCCAGCAGTGAGTATTACGAGCAGTACTTC. The rearrangement uses TRBV2 and TRBJ2-7; the D is unclear. The germline V gene has CDR1 SNHLY and CDR2 FYNNEI. This CDR3 is built from 11 residues. The germline V and J ends were trimmed by 3 bases and 4 bases, with 4 bases remaining between them.

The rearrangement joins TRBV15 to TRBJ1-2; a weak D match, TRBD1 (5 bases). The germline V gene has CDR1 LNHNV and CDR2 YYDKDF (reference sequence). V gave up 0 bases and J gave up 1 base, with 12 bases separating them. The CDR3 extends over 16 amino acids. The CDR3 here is CATSRDLMGLNYGYTF. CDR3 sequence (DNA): TGTGCCACCAGCAGAGATCTTATGGGACTTAACTATGGCTACACCTTC.

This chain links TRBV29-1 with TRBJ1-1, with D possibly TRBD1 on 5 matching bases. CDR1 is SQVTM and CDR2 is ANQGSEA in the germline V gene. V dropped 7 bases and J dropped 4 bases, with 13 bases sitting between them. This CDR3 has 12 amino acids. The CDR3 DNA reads TGCAGCGCTCGGACACAATCCACTGAAGCTTTCTTT. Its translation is CSARTQSTEAFF.

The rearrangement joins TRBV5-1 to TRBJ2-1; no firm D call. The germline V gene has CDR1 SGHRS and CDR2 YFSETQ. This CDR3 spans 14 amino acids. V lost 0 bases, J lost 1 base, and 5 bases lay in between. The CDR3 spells CASSLEVSYNEQFF. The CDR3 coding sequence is TGCGCCAGCAGCTTGGAAGTATCCTACAATGAGCAGTTCTTC. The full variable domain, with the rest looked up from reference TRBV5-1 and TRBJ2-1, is KAGVTQTPRYLIKTRGQQVTLSCSPISGHRSVSWYQQTPGQGLQFLFEYFSETQRNKGNFPGRFSGRQFSNSRSEMNVSTLELGDSALYLCASSLEVSYNEQFFGPGTRLTVL.

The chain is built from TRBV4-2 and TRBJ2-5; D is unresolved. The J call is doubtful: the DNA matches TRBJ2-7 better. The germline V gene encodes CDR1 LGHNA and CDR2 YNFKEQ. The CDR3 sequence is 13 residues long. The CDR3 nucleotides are TGTGCCAGCAGCCAAGATCGTACCTACGAGCAGTACTTC. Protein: CASSQDRTYEQYF.

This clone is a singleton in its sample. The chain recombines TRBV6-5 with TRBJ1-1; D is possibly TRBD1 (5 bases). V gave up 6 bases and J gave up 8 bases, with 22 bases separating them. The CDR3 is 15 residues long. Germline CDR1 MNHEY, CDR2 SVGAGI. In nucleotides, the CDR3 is TGTGCCAGCAGGCCAGGGAGTGAGGGCAGGGCGGAAGCTTTCTTT. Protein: CASRPGSEGRAEAFF.

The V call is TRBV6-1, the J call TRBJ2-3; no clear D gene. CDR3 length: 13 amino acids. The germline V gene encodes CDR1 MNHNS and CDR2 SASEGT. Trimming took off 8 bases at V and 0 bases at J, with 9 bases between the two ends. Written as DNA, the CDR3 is TGTGCCAGCCAGCATTCTAGCACAGATACGCAGTATTTT. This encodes CASQHSSTDTQYF.

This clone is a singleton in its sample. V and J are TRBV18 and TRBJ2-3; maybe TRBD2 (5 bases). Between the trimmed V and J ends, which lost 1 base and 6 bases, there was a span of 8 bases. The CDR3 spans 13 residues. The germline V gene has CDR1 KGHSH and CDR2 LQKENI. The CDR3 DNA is TGTGCCAGCTCACCACAGCCGGGGGATACGCAGTATTTT. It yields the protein CASSPQPGDTQYF. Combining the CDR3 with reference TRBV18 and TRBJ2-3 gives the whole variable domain NAGVMQNPRHLVRRRGQEARLRCSPMKGHSHVYWYRQLPEEGLKFMVYLQKENIIDESGMPKERFSAEFPKEGPSILRIQQVVRGDSAAYFCASSPQPGDTQYFGPGTRLTVL.

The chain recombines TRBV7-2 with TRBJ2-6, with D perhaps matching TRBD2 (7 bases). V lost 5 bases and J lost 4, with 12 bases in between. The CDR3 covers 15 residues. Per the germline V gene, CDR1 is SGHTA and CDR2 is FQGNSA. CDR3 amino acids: CASSMGGAGANVLTF. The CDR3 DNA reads TGTGCCAGCAGCATGGGGGGGGCCGGGGCCAACGTCCTGACTTTC.

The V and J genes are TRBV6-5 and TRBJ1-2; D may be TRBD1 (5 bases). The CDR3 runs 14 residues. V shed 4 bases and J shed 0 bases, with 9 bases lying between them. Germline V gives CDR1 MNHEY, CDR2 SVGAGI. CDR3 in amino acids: CASSLAGTNYGYTF. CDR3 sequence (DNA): TGTGCCAGCAGTTTAGCAGGGACTAACTATGGCTACACCTTC.

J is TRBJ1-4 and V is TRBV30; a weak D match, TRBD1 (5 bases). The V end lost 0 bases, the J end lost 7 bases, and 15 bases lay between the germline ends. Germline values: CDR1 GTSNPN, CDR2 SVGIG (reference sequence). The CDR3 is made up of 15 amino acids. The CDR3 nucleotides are TGTGCCTGGAGTGTTTTTGGGGGAGGCAGTGAAAAACTGTTTTTT. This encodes CAWSVFGGGSEKLFF.

The CDR3 here is CASSQGTGVYEAFF. The CDR3, as DNA: TGCGCCAGCAGCCAAGGAACAGGTGTGTACGAAGCTTTCTTT. This sequence joins TRBV4-1 and TRBJ1-1; the D gene is possibly TRBD1 (5 bases). There are 14 residues in the CDR3. Trimming removed 1 base at V and 8 bases at J, with 14 bases between. Germline assignment: CDR1 MGHRA and CDR2 YSYEKL.

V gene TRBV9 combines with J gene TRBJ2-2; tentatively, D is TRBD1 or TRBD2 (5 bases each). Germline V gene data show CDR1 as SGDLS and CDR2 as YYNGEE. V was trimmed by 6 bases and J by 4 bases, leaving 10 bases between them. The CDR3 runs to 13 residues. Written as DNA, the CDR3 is TGTGCCAGCACCGGGGCCTTCACCGGGGAGCTGTTTTTT. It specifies CASTGAFTGELFF.

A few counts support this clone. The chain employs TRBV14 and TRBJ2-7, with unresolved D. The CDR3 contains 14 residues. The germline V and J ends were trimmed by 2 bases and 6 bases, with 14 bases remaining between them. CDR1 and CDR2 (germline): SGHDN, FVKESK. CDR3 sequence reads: CASSQYLSGIEQYF. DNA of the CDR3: TGTGCCAGCAGCCAATATCTGTCTGGGATCGAGCAGTACTTC.

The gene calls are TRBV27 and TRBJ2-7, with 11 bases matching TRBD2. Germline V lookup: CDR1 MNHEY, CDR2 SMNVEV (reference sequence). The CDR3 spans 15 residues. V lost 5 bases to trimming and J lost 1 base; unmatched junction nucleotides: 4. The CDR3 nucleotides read TGTGCCAGCAGTCCTCGACTAGCGGGATCCTACGAGCAGTACTTC. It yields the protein CASSPRLAGSYEQYF.

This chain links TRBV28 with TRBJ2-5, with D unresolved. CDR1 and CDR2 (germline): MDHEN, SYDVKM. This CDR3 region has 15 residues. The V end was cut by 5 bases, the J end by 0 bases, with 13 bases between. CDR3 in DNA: TGTGCCAGCAGTCCCGCCCTTACCTACCAAGAGACCCAGTACTTC. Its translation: CASSPALTYQETQYF.

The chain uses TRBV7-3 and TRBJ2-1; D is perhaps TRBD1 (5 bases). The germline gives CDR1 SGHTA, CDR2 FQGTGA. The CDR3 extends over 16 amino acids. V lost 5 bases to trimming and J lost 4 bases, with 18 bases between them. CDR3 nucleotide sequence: TGTGCCAGCAGCCCCGCTTTGGGGTACAGGTACAATGAGCAGTTCTTC. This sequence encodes CASSPALGYRYNEQFF.

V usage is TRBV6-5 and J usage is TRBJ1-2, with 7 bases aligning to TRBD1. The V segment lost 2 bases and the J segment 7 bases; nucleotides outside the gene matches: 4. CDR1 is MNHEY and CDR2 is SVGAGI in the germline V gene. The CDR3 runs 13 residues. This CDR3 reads CASSYRPGGGYTF. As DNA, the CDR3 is TGTGCCAGCAGTTACCGACCAGGGGGTGGCTACACCTTC.

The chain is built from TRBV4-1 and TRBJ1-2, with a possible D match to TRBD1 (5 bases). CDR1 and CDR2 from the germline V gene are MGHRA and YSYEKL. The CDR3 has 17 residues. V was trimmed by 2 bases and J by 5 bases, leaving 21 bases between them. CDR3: CASSQLLGANGAYGYTF. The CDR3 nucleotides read TGCGCCAGCAGCCAACTTCTCGGGGCTAATGGGGCTTATGGCTACACCTTC.

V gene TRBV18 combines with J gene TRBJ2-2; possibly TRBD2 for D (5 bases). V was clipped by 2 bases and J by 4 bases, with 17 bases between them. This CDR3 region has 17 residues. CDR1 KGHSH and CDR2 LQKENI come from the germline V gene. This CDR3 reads CASSPIHGPRGTGELFF. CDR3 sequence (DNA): TGTGCCAGCTCACCAATTCACGGTCCACGGGGCACCGGGGAGCTGTTTTTT.

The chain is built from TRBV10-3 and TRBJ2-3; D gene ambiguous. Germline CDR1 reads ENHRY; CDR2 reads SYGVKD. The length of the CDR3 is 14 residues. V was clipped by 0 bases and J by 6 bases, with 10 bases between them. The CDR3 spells CAISESNRVDTQYF. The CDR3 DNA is TGTGCCATCAGTGAGTCGAATCGGGTGGATACGCAGTATTTT.